This T cell receptor (beta chain) appears in the sequencing data of a study of CD8+CD57+ T cells in acquired aplastic anemia. The overall study: Sorted CD4+ and CD8+ cell DNA averaged around 3 ug.

Points on this clonotype: As yet, its antigen is unknown.

Study observations and caveats: It was found that twenty-nine CD8+ CDR3 sequences were shared between patients and controls.

Genomic DNA served as template for TCR beta VDJ and CDR3 profiling. MiXCR was run by TCRdb on the reads, yielding one entry per CDR3 protein. The data show a few hundred thousand distinct CDR3 sequences, around 60% seen once. The V gene lost 3 bases and the J gene lost 2 bases, with 10 bases spanning the gap. This CDR3 is 14 amino acids long. Per germline, CDR1 LNHDA and CDR2 SQIVND (reference sequence). The receptor comes from a human donor with severe aplastic anemia or a healthy control (not recorded which). This chain joins TRBV19 and TRBJ1-2, with D unclear. Material: sorted CD4+, CD8+, or CD8+CD57+ T cells (not recorded which) from PBMCs. This CDR3 reads CASSISASNYGYTF. Written as DNA, the CDR3 is TGTGCCAGTAGTATCTCTGCCAGCAACTATGGCTACACCTTC.